This T cell receptor (beta chain) was identified during a study of blood T cell repertoires in COVID-19. Using immunoSEQ multiplex PCR, the repertoire was profiled, and TCRdb retains in-frame clones only, with some absent. The sample records approximately 320,000 clones, roughly 90% being singletons. Participants came from fewer than 25 US areas, aged about 18 to 95 years. Cohorts were determined from participant-reported clinical history. With 0 bases removed from V and 4 bases from J, the gap between germline ends came to 7 bases. The CDR3 covers 13 residues. Germline V lookup: CDR1 MNHEY, CDR2 SVGAGI.

Sample: PBMCs or T cells enriched from blood (not recorded which). This receptor was obtained from a woman under 30 who had recovered from COVID-19. The rearrangement joins TRBV6-5 to TRBJ2-7; a possible D gene is TRBD1 (5 bases). In nucleotides, the CDR3 is TGTGCCAGCAGTTACTCGGCAGGGTACGAGCAGTACTTC. It yields the protein CASSYSAGYEQYF.